The 13 T cell receptor beta chains given below trace back to one sample, sequenced in a study of shared clonotypes between healthy human individuals. Clones were read by immunoSEQ multiplex PCR, and TCRdb kept only the in-frame ones, dropping some. The data hold approximately 2.1 million clones, with approximately 95% observed a single time. The sample was naive CD4+ T cells from PBMCs. The subset denotes: CD45RA+ positively selected. These receptors all come from a man between 18 and 35 years old in good health. Some clones in this sample may be carry-over from other donors' samples.

V gene TRBV11-1 combines with J gene TRBJ1-1; possibly TRBD1 for D (5 bases). V dropped 4 bases and J dropped 0 bases, with 6 bases sitting between them. Germline assignment: CDR1 SGHAT and CDR2 FQDESV (reference sequence). The CDR3 has 13 residues. The CDR3 protein is CASSSGLNTEAFF. For the CDR3, the DNA is TGTGCCAGCAGCTCGGGACTGAACACTGAAGCTTTCTTT. Full variable domain (missing parts from reference TRBV11-1 and TRBJ1-1): EAEVAQSPRYKITEKSQAVAFWCDPISGHATLYWYRQILGQGPELLVQFQDESVVDDSQLPKDRFSAERLKGVDSTLKIQPAELGDSAMYLCASSSGLNTEAFFGQGTRLTVV.

The V and J genes are TRBV7-9 and TRBJ2-5, with TRBD1 matching over 7 bases. Germline CDR1 and CDR2: SEHNR and FQNEAQ (reference sequence). The CDR3 is made up of 15 amino acids. V lost 5 bases, J lost 2 bases, and 8 bases stayed unmatched. The CDR3 spells CASSARTGTQETQYF. The CDR3 nucleotides are TGTGCCAGCAGCGCCCGGACAGGAACACAAGAGACCCAGTACTTC.

This clone was detected once. CDR3 sequence (DNA): TGCGCCAGCAGCTTCCGACGGTACAGGGATACGAGCTCCTACAATGAGCAGTTCTTC. Translation gives CASSFRRYRDTSSYNEQFF. The chain employs TRBV5-1 and TRBJ2-1; D possibly corresponds to TRBD1 (6 bases). V was pared by 2 bases and J by 0 bases, with 21 bases between. This CDR3 spans 19 amino acids. Per the germline V gene, CDR1 is SGHRS and CDR2 is YFSETQ.

The genes are TRBV6-5 and TRBJ2-7; 12 bases match TRBD2. Germline trimming cut 7 bases from V and 7 bases from J; bases unmatched to any gene: 11. This CDR3 has 15 residues. The V gene's germline CDR1 is MNHEY and CDR2 SVGAGI. The CDR3 reads CASISASGRAREQYF. The CDR3 nucleotides are TGTGCCAGCATATCAGCTAGCGGGAGGGCCCGGGAGCAGTACTTC.

The CDR3 DNA sequence: TGTGCCAGCAGCCCGAAGGGGGGAGGGGAGACCCAGTACTTC. It specifies CASSPKGGGETQYF. The rearrangement uses TRBV5-4 and TRBJ2-5; a weak D match, TRBD2 (7 bases). CDR1 is SGHNT and CDR2 is YYREEE in the germline V gene (reference sequence). This CDR3 spans 14 amino acids. V was cut by 4 bases and J by 5 bases, with 15 bases left in between.

Of note for this clone: This sample also contains other DNA sequences that code for the same CDR3. The V gene is TRBV18, the J gene TRBJ1-1; TRBD1 is a possible D gene (6 bases). Trimming shortened V by 3 bases and J by 1 base, and 9 bases separated the two germline ends. Germline V CDR1 and CDR2: KGHSH, LQKENI. This CDR3 contains 14 residues. In DNA form, the CDR3 reads TGTGCCAGCTCACCGGGACAACCGAACACTGAAGCTTTCTTT. The encoded protein is CASSPGQPNTEAFF.

This sequence joins TRBV5-1 and TRBJ1-6; possible D gene TRBD1, 5 bases. V gave up 7 bases and J gave up 8 bases, with 16 bases separating them. The CDR3 has 14 residues. Germline CDR1 is SGHRS and CDR2 is YFSETQ. CDR3: CASLDSPGDSPLHF. In DNA form, the CDR3 reads TGCGCCAGCCTTGACTCCCCGGGGGATTCACCCCTCCACTTT.

This chain joins TRBV5-1 and TRBJ2-7; 12 bases align to TRBD1. Germline CDR1 SGHRS, CDR2 YFSETQ. V dropped 3 bases and J dropped 6; count of bases not matched to a gene: 7. The CDR3 totals 15 residues. Here the CDR3 DNA reads TGCGCCAGCAGCTCCGAGGGACAGGGGGCCACCGAGCAGTACTTC. Its protein product is CASSSEGQGATEQYF.

CDR3 in amino acids: CASSSIGQGSNTEAFF. CDR3 sequence (DNA): TGTGCCAGCAGTTCAATAGGACAGGGGTCGAACACTGAAGCTTTCTTT. The chain couples TRBV28 to TRBJ1-1, with 9 bases identical to TRBD1. This CDR3 is 16 amino acids long. The junction had 7 bases not matched to a gene; V was cut back by 4 bases and J by 1 base. CDR1 MDHEN and CDR2 SYDVKM come from the germline V gene. Filled out from reference TRBV28 and TRBJ1-1, the complete variable domain reads DVKVTQSSRYLVKRTGEKVFLECVQDMDHENMFWYRQDPGLGLRLIYFSYDVKMKEKGDIPEGYSVSREKKERFSLILESASTNQTSMYLCASSSIGQGSNTEAFFGQGTRLTVV.

The chain recombines TRBV25-1 with TRBJ2-7, with 7 bases lining up with TRBD1. The V gene's germline CDR1 is MGHDK and CDR2 SYGVNS. This CDR3 comprises 14 residues. J was trimmed by 5 bases and V by 3 bases; bases with no gene match: 7. CDR3 loop: CASSDPGQTDEQYF. As DNA, the CDR3 is TGTGCCAGCAGTGACCCGGGACAGACGGACGAGCAGTACTTC.

This chain uses TRBV5-1 with TRBJ1-1, with 7 bases lining up with TRBD1. In germline, CDR1 is SGHRS, CDR2 YFSETQ. CDR3 length: 14 amino acids. V was pared by 2 bases and J by 3 bases, with 4 bases of the junction left unmatched. The CDR3 bases are TGCGCCAGCAGCTTCGACAGGGTTTACACTGAAGCTTTCTTT. Translation: CASSFDRVYTEAFF.

The chain uses TRBV10-3 and TRBJ2-3; 11 positions agree with TRBD2. The trim removed 4 bases at V and 5 bases at J, leaving 5 bases unmatched. The germline CDR1 and CDR2 sequences are ENHRY and SYGVKD. The CDR3 contains 15 residues. In DNA, the CDR3 is TGTGCCATCAGTGGCCTAGCGGGAGGTCAAGATACGCAGTATTTT. It codes for CAISGLAGGQDTQYF.

The rearrangement links TRBV5-4 to TRBJ1-1; no reliable D call. Trimming removed 4 bases at V and 4 bases at J, with 11 bases between. The CDR3 is 13 residues long. CDR1 and CDR2 from the germline V gene are SGHNT and YYREEE (reference sequence). The CDR3: CASSVDKPTEAFF. In DNA, the CDR3 is TGTGCCAGCAGCGTTGACAAGCCCACTGAAGCTTTCTTT.